The T cell receptor (beta chain) under discussion was sequenced for a study of blood T cell repertoires in COVID-19. About the study: The analysed material was cDNA or gDNA that came from T cells, B-cell-depleted T cells, or PBMCs.

Methods used by the authors: By means of reference gene primer amplification, nucleated cell counts were estimated. TCRdb keeps only in-frame clones here, not all; method: immunoSEQ multiplex PCR. Clone size and the V and J calls come from that table; the DNA yielded D and trimming. The table has more than 300,000 clones, roughly 86% seen once. This clone was observed once. What was sequenced was peripheral blood. The clonotype originates from a woman aged 70 to 79 with COVID-19, enrolled during active disease.

The CDR3 region has the DNA TGTGCCAGTACCTGGGTAGGGGGGAACACTGAAGCTTTCTTT. This gives the protein CASTWVGGNTEAFF. V usage is TRBV19 and J usage is TRBJ1-1; D possibly corresponds to TRBD1 (6 bases). V dropped 7 bases and J dropped 1 base, with 13 bases sitting between them. This CDR3 is built from 14 residues. Germline V gives CDR1 LNHDA, CDR2 SQIVND (reference sequence).